Detailed here is one T cell receptor (beta chain). These data are taken from a study of stem cell transplantation in POMP-related autoinflammatory disease. Libraries were prepared by immunoSEQ multiplex PCR; TCRdb keeps only in-frame clonotypes and omits some of them. Among some 26,000 clones listed, 75% to 85% were seen once. The material was CD4+ T cells from PBMCs, obtained before stem cell transplantation. The TCR originated in a human donor with POMP-related autoinflammation and immune dysregulation (PRAID).

CDR3 nucleotide sequence: TGTGCCAGCTCACCAACCCGGGACCCGGTCGATACGCAGTATTTT. Translation: CASSPTRDPVDTQYF. V is TRBV18 and J is TRBJ2-3; perhaps D is TRBD1 or TRBD2 (5 bases each). Trimming stripped 2 bases from V and 6 bases from J, with 15 bases between. This CDR3 has 15 amino acids. Germline-derived CDR1 and CDR2 are KGHSH and LQKENI. The whole variable domain, filled in from reference TRBV18 and TRBJ2-3, reads NAGVMQNPRHLVRRRGQEARLRCSPMKGHSHVYWYRQLPEEGLKFMVYLQKENIIDESGMPKERFSAEFPKEGPSILRIQQVVRGDSAAYFCASSPTRDPVDTQYFGPGTRLTVL.